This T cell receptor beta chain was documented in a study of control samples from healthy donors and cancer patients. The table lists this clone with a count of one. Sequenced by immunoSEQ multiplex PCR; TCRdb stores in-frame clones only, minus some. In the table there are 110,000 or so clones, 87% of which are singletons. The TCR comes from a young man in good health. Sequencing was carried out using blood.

CDR3 sequence (DNA): TGTGCCAGCGGCCTGGGACAGGGAAGAGACGAGCAGTACTTC. Amino acid sequence: CASGLGQGRDEQYF. This rearrangement joins TRBV11-2 to TRBJ2-7; 9 bases fit TRBD1. Looked up from germline, CDR1 is SGHAT and CDR2 is FQNNGV. This CDR3 contains 14 residues. V lost 8 bases to trimming and J lost 5 bases; unmatched junction nucleotides: 10.